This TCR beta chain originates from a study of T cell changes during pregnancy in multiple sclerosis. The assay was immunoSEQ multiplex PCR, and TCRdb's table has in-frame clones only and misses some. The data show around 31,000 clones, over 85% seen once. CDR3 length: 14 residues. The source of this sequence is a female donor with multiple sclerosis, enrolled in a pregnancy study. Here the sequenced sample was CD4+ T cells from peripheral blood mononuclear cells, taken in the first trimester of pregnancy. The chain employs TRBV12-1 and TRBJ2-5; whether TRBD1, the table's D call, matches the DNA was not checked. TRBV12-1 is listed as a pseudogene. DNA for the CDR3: TGTGCCAGCAGCTTAACAGGGGGAGAGGAGACCCAGTACTTC. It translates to CASSLTGGEETQYF.